These 13 T cell receptor beta chains originate from one sample sequenced in a study of cytomegalovirus exposure and HLA in healthy donors. PCR amplification relied on 60 Vbeta primers (plus 13 Jbeta primers). The assay was immunoSEQ multiplex PCR, and TCRdb's table has in-frame clones only and misses some. The sample consists of about 160,000 clones, more than 70% of them appearing once. Specimen: PBMCs. All receptors derive from a man between 60 and 70 years old in good health and CMV-seronegative.

The chain links TRBV5-1 to TRBJ1-2, with 9 bases fitting TRBD1. Germline V gene lookup returns CDR1 SGHRS and CDR2 YFSETQ. Trimming removed 2 bases from V and 8 bases from J; junction bases left unmatched: 16. The CDR3 has 17 residues. The CDR3 DNA reads TGCGCCAGCAGCTTAAGGCCGCGGGACAGGGCGGTGGGAGGCTACACCTTC. Translated, it gives CASSLRPRDRAVGGYTF.

V gene TRBV4-3 combines with J gene TRBJ2-7; D is undetermined. CDR1 and CDR2 from the germline V gene are LGHNA and YSLEER. Trimming took off 1 base at V and 3 bases at J, with 7 bases between the two ends. The CDR3 spans 13 residues. The DNA of the CDR3 is TGCGCCAGCAGCCAAGGATCTAACTACGAGCAGTACTTC. Its protein product is CASSQGSNYEQYF.

This clone appeared a few times. The chain carries TRBV27 and TRBJ2-5, with 7 bases identical to TRBD2. With 9 bases clipped from V and 3 bases from J, the junction kept 7 bases outside the gene matches. Looked up from germline, CDR1 is MNHEY and CDR2 is SMNVEV (reference sequence). There are 13 residues in the CDR3. The CDR3 sequence: CASSWGGEETQYF. CDR3 nucleotides: TGTGCCAGTTCGTGGGGAGGGGAAGAGACCCAGTACTTC.

This chain links TRBV7-2 with TRBJ2-5, with 10 bases fitting TRBD2. The CDR3 covers 14 residues. The trim removed 5 bases at V and 5 bases at J, leaving 5 bases unmatched. Germline values: CDR1 SGHTA, CDR2 FQGNSA. CDR3 coding DNA: TGTGCCAGCAGCACTAGCGGGATTGTGGAGACCCAGTACTTC. Its translation: CASSTSGIVETQYF.

The V call is TRBV30, the J call TRBJ1-4; D not resolved. Germline V gene sequence: CDR1 GTSNPN, CDR2 SVGIG (reference sequence). The CDR3 is 14 amino acids. V lost 2 bases and J lost 4, with 11 bases in between. CDR3 protein: CAWSPRPGNEKLFF. DNA of the CDR3: TGTGCCTGGAGTCCAAGGCCGGGTAATGAAAAACTGTTTTTT.

The J gene is TRBJ2-5, the V gene TRBV6-5, with a possible D match to TRBD2 (7 bases). Germline values: CDR1 MNHEY, CDR2 SVGAGI. The CDR3 length is 14 residues. Trimming pared 7 bases from V and 5 bases from J, leaving 17 bases between. The CDR3 DNA is TGTGCCAGCACCGGAGGGGGGGCAAGGGAGACCCAGTACTTC. It encodes CASTGGGARETQYF.

J is TRBJ1-2 and V is TRBV5-1; TRBD1 is a possible D gene (5 bases). The CDR3 sequence is 15 residues long. In germline, CDR1 is SGHRS, CDR2 YFSETQ. V was clipped by 4 bases and J by 6 bases, with 19 bases between them. CDR3 bases: TGCGCCAGCAGCCACGAAATCGGGGGGAGGGATGGCTACACCTTC. This encodes CASSHEIGGRDGYTF.

The V call is TRBV6-5, the J call TRBJ2-1, with TRBD1 matching over 7 bases. Germline V lookup: CDR1 MNHEY, CDR2 SVGAGI. The CDR3 consists of 12 residues. The V and J ends lost 5 bases and 9 bases, in that order; junction bases with no gene match: 4. In DNA, the CDR3 is TGTGCCAGCAGTATAGGGGGCGGTGAGCAGTTCTTC. Translating it yields CASSIGGGEQFF.

The chain employs TRBV28 and TRBJ2-6; D not resolved. This CDR3 has 17 residues. V was shortened by 7 bases and J by 0 bases, with 16 bases between the two germline ends. CDR1 and CDR2 (germline): MDHEN, SYDVKM. The CDR3 DNA follows: TGTGCCAGCACAACCCGAGCAACTAACTCTGGGGCCAACGTCCTGACTTTC. Amino acids: CASTTRATNSGANVLTF. Drawing the rest from reference TRBV28 and TRBJ2-6, the complete variable domain is DVKVTQSSRYLVKRTGEKVFLECVQDMDHENMFWYRQDPGLGLRLIYFSYDVKMKEKGDIPEGYSVSREKKERFSLILESASTNQTSMYLCASTTRATNSGANVLTFGAGSRLTVL.

V gene TRBV21-1 combines with J gene TRBJ2-3; the table assigns TRBD1, which was not confirmed against the DNA. TRBV21-1 is an annotated pseudogene. The CDR3 totals 16 residues. The CDR3 DNA sequence: TGTGCCAGCACCCCGAGAAGGGGGAAAAAGACAGATACGCAGTATTTT. This translates into CASTPRRGKKTDTQYF.

V usage is TRBV7-2 and J usage is TRBJ2-1; 10 positions agree with TRBD2. Germline loops: CDR1 SGHTA, CDR2 FQGNSA. With V trimmed by 5 bases and J by 10 bases, 14 bases remained unmatched. The CDR3 sequence is 16 residues long. The CDR3 sequence: CASSPPRSGRAREQFF. As DNA, the CDR3 is TGTGCCAGCAGCCCCCCGAGGAGCGGGAGGGCCCGGGAGCAGTTCTTC.

V is TRBV12-2 and J is TRBJ2-2; the table's TRBD1 call for D was not verified on the DNA. TRBV12-2 is assigned pseudogene status. This CDR3 is 19 amino acids long. The CDR3 loop is CASRLFGGDRGPRTGELFF. The CDR3 DNA is TGTGCAAGTCGCTTATTTGGGGGGGACAGGGGGCCGAGAACCGGGGAGCTGTTTTTT.

In its sample, this clone was seen a few times. The chain employs TRBV30 and TRBJ1-2, with D maybe TRBD1 (6 bases). Trimming shortened V by 7 bases and J by 3 bases, and 18 bases separated the two germline ends. This CDR3 is 14 amino acids long. The germline gives CDR1 GTSNPN, CDR2 SVGIG (reference sequence). CDR3 sequence: CASASAGVDYGYTF. DNA for the CDR3: TGTGCCTCCGCATCGGCAGGGGTAGACTATGGCTACACCTTC. The complete variable domain, with remaining parts taken from reference TRBV30 and TRBJ1-2, reads SQTIHQWPATLVQPVGSPLSLECTVEGTSNPNLYWYRQAAGRGLQLLFYSVGIGQISSEVPQNLSASRPQDRQFILSSKKLLLSDSGFYLCASASAGVDYGYTFGSGTRLTVV.